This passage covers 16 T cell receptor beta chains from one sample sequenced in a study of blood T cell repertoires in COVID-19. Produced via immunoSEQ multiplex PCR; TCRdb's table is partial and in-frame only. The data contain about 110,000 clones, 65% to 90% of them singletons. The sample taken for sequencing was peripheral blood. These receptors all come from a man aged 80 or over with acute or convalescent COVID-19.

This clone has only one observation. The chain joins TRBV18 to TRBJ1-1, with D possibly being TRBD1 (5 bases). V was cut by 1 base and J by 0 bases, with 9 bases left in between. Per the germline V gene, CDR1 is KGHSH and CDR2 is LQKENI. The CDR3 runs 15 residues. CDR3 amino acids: CASSPQLGVNTEAFF. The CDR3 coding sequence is TGTGCCAGCTCACCACAGCTAGGGGTGAACACTGAAGCTTTCTTT. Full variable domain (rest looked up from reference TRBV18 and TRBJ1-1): NAGVMQNPRHLVRRRGQEARLRCSPMKGHSHVYWYRQLPEEGLKFMVYLQKENIIDESGMPKERFSAEFPKEGPSILRIQQVVRGDSAAYFCASSPQLGVNTEAFFGQGTRLTVV.

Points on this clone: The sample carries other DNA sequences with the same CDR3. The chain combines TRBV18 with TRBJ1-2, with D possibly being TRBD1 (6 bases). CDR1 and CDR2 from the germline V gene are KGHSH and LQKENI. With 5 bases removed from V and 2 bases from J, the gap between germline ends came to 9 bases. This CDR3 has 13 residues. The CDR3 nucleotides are TGTGCCAGCTCATCAGGACAGAACTATGGCTACACCTTC. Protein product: CASSSGQNYGYTF.

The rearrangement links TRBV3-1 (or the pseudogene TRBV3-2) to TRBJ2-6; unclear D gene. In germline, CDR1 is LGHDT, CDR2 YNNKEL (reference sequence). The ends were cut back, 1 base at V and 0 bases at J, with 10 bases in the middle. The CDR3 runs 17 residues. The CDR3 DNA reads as TGTGCCAGCAGCCAAGGCGCATCGAGCTCTGGGGCCAACGTCCTGACTTTC. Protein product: CASSQGASSSGANVLTF.

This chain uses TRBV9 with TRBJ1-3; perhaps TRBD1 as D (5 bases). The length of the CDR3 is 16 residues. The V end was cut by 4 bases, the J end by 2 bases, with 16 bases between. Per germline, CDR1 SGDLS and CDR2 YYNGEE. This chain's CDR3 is CASSSQLKTAGNTIYF. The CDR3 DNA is TGTGCCAGCAGCTCCCAACTCAAGACAGCTGGAAACACCATATATTTT.

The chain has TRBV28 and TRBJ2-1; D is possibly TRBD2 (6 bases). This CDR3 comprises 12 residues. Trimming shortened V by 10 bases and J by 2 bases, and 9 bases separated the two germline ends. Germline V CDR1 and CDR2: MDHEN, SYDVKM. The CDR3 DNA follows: TGTGCCACGGGGGTAACCTACAATGAGCAGTTCTTC. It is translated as CATGVTYNEQFF. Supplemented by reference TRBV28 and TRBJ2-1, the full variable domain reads DVKVTQSSRYLVKRTGEKVFLECVQDMDHENMFWYRQDPGLGLRLIYFSYDVKMKEKGDIPEGYSVSREKKERFSLILESASTNQTSMYLCATGVTYNEQFFGPGTRLTVL.

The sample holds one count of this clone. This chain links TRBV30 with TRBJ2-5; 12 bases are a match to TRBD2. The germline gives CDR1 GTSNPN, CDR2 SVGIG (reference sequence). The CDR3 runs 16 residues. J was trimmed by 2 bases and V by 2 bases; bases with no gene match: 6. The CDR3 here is CAWSLWTSGNQETQYF. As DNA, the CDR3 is TGTGCCTGGAGTTTATGGACTAGCGGGAATCAAGAGACCCAGTACTTC.

CDR3 in DNA: TGTGCCAGCAGTTCAACTTCTGGGGCCAACGTCCTGACTTTC. Translated: CASSSTSGANVLTF. The chain uses TRBV28 and TRBJ2-6; no clear D. CDR1 and CDR2 from the germline V gene are MDHEN and SYDVKM. The CDR3 runs to 14 residues. With 4 bases removed from V and 1 base from J, the gap between germline ends came to 5 bases.

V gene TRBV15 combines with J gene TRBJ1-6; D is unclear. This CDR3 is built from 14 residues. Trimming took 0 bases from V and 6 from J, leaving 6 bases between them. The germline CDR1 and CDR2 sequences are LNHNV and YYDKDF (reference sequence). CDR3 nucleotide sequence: TGTGCCACCAGCAGAGATGGGAGTAATTCACCCCTCCACTTT. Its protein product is CATSRDGSNSPLHF.

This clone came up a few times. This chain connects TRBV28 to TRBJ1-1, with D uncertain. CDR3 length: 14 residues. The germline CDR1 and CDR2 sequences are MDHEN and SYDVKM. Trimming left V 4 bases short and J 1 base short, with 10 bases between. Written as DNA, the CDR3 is TGTGCCAGCAGTTCCCCCCCAAAGAACACTGAAGCTTTCTTT. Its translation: CASSSPPKNTEAFF. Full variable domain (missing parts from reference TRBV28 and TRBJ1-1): DVKVTQSSRYLVKRTGEKVFLECVQDMDHENMFWYRQDPGLGLRLIYFSYDVKMKEKGDIPEGYSVSREKKERFSLILESASTNQTSMYLCASSSPPKNTEAFFGQGTRLTVV.

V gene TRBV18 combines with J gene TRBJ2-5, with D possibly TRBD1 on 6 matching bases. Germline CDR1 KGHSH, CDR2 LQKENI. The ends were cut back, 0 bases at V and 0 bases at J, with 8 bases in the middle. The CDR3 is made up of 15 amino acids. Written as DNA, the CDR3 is TGTGCCAGCTCACCACCTACAGGGTACCAAGAGACCCAGTACTTC. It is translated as CASSPPTGYQETQYF.

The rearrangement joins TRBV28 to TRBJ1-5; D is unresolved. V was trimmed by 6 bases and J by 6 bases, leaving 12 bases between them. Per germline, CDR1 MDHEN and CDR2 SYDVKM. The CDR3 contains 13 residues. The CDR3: CASRTVPGQPQHF. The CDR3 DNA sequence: TGTGCCAGCAGGACGGTTCCAGGTCAGCCCCAGCATTTT.

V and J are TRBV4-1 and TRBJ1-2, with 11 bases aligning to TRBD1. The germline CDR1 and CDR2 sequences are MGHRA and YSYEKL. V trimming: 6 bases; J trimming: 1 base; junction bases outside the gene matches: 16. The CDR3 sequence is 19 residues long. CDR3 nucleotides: TGCGCCAGCAGTACCCTACACCGGGACAGGGGGTTTTTTAACTATGGCTACACCTTC. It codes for CASSTLHRDRGFFNYGYTF.

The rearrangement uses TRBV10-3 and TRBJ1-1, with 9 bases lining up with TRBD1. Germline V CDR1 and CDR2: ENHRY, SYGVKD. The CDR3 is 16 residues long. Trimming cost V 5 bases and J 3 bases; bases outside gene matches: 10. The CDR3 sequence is CAISKTGGGMYTEAFF. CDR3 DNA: TGTGCCATCAGTAAGACAGGGGGAGGCATGTACACTGAAGCTTTCTTT.

CDR3 nucleotide sequence: TGTGCCAGCAGCCAAGCGGCGGCGTTTAACACTGAAGCTTTCTTT. Translating it yields CASSQAAAFNTEAFF. This chain links TRBV4-2 with TRBJ1-1; D is ambiguous. This CDR3 has 15 amino acids. Germline-derived CDR1 and CDR2 are LGHNA and YNFKEQ. Trimming removed 1 base at V and 2 bases at J, with 11 bases between.

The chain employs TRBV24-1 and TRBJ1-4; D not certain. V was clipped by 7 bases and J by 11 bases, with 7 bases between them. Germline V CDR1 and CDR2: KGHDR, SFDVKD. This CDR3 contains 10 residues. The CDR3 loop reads CATSLRKLFF. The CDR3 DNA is TGTGCCACCAGCTTGCGGAAACTGTTTTTT.

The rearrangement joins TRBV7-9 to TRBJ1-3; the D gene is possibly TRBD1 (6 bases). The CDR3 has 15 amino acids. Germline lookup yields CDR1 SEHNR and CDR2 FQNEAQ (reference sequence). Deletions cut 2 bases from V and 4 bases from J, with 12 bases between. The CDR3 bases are TGTGCCAGCAGCTTACTACAGGGTCGGGGAAACACCATATATTTT. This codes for CASSLLQGRGNTIYF.